This TCR beta chain was retrieved from a study of cytomegalovirus exposure and HLA in healthy donors. Primers included in the PCR were 60 Vbeta and 13 Jbeta primers. Method: immunoSEQ multiplex PCR; TCRdb's copy keeps in-frame clones and lacks some. This repertoire shows some 150,000 clones, 80% found once; its top ten account for less than 3%. The CDR3 length is 15 residues. V lost 6 bases, J lost 2 bases, and 17 bases lay in between. Comment on this clone: Its antigen is not known.

Study-wide results and caveats: Another analysis was done later, and it associated around 15,000 TCR beta sequences with HLA alleles at 0.05 false discovery rate. Later work found most CMV-associated TCR beta chains apparently HLA-restricted. The productive fraction for most TCR beta V segments was about 87% or about 30% in an earlier analysis.

Sequenced material: PBMCs. The rearrangement links TRBV6-7 to TRBJ2-7; possibly TRBD2 for D (6 bases). TRBV6-7 is classed as an ORF, of uncertain function. The clonotype was recovered from a middle-aged man in good health and CMV-seronegative. CDR3 DNA sequence: TGTGCCAGCAGCCACACAGGAGGGGTTCCCTACGAGCAGTACTTC. This sequence encodes CASSHTGGVPYEQYF.